The clone carrying this T cell receptor beta chain has only a few counts. Antigen: not known. TCRdb reprocessed the 5' RACE reads via MiXCR and lists one record per CDR3 protein. The sample has roughly 720,000 distinct CDR3 sequences; around a sixth are singletons. This record belongs to a study of identical twins. V lost 2 bases and J lost 6; bases outside the gene matches: 7. The CDR3 sequence is 16 residues long. In germline, CDR1 is MNHEY, CDR2 SMNVEV (reference sequence). Study-wide results and caveats: Cord blood's abundant beta clonotypes had fewer insertions, unlike memory repertoires.

These data were also filed under a second study, of T cells expressing NK-cell markers.

This chain joins TRBV27 and TRBJ2-2, with 9 bases identical to TRBD2. Sequenced material: PBMCs. This receptor was obtained from a woman aged 18-29 years in good health. The CDR3 spells CASSLQLAGGPGELFF. The CDR3 coding sequence is TGTGCCAGCAGTTTACAACTGGCGGGGGGGCCCGGGGAGCTGTTTTTT.